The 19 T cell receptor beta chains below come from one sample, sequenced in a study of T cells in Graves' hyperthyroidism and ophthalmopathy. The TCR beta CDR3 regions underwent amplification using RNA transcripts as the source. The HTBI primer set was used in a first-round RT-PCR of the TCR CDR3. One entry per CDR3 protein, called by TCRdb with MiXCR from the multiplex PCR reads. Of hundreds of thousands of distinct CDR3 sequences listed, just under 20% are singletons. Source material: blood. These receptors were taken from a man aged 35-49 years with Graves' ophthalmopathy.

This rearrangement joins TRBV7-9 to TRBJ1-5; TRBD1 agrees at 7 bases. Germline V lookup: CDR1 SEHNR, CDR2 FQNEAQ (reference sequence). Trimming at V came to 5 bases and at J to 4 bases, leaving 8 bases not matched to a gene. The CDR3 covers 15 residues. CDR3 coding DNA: TGTGCCAGCAGCGACCAGGGACAGCCGAATCAGCCCCAGCATTTT. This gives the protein CASSDQGQPNQPQHF.

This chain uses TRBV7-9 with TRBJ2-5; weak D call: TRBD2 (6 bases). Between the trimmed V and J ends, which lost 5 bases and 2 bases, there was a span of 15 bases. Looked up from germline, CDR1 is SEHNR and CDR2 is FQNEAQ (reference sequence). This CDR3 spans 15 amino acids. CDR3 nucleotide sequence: TGTGCCAGCAGCACCGCCGGGAGCCGTCAAGAGACCCAGTACTTC. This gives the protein CASSTAGSRQETQYF.

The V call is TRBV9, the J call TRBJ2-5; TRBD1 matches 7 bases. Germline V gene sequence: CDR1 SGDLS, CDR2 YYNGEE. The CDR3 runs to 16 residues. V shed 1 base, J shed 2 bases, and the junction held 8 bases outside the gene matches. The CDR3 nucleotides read TGTGCCAGCAGCGTAACCCCGGGACAGAAGCAAGAGACCCAGTACTTC. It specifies CASSVTPGQKQETQYF.

The DNA of the CDR3 is TGTGCCAGCTCACCCAGGGGACAGAGCTCCTACAATGAGCAGTTCTTC. This encodes CASSPRGQSSYNEQFF. The rearrangement links TRBV18 to TRBJ2-1, with 7 bases identical to TRBD1. The V gene's germline CDR1 is KGHSH and CDR2 LQKENI. Trimming at V came to 3 bases and at J to 0 bases, leaving 5 bases not matched to a gene. The CDR3 length is 16 residues.

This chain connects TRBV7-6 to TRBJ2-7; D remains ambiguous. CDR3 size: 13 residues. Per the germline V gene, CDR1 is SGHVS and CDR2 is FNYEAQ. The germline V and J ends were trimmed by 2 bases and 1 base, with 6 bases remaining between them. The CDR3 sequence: CASSLNGSYEQYF. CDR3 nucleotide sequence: TGTGCCAGCAGCTTAAATGGTTCCTACGAGCAGTACTTC.

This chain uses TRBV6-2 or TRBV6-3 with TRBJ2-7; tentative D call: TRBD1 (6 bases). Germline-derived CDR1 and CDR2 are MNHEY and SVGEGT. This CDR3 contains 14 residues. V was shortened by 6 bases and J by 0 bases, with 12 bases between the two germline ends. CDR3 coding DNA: TGTGCCAGCAGACCCGACAGGTTCTCCTACGAGCAGTACGTC. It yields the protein CASRPDRFSYEQYV.

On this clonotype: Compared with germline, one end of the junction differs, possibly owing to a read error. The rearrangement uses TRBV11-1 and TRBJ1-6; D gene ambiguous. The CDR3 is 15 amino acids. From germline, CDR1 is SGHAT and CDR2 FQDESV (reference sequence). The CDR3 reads CAGSRLRGLNPPLHF. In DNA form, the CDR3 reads TGTGCCGGCAGCCGTTTGAGAGGGTTAAATCCACCCCTCCACTTT.

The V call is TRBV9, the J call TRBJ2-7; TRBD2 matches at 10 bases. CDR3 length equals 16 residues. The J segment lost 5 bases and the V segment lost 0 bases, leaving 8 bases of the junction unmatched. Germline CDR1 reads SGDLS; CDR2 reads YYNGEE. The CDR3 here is CASSVGPAGGINEQYF. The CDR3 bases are TGTGCCAGCAGCGTAGGCCCAGCGGGAGGGATCAACGAGCAGTACTTC. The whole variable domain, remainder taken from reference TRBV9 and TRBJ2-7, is DSGVTQTPKHLITATGQRVTLRCSPRSGDLSVYWYQQSLDQGLQFLIQYYNGEERAKGNILERFSAQQFPDLHSELNLSSLELGDSALYFCASSVGPAGGINEQYFGPGTRLTVT.

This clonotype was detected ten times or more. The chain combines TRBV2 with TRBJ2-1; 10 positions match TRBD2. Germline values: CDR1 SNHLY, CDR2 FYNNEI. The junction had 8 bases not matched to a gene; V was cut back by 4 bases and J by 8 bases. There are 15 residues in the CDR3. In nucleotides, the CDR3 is TGTGCCAGCAGTGCCCCTAGCGGGGGAGGGGATGAGCAGTTCTTC. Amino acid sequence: CASSAPSGGGDEQFF.

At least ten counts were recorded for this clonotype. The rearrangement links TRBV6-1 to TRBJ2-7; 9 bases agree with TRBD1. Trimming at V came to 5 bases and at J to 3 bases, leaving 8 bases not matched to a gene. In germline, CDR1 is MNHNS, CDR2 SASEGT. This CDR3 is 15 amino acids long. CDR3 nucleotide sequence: TGTGCCAGCAGTTACGTCGGGACAGGGTACTACGAGCAGTACTTC. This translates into CASSYVGTGYYEQYF.

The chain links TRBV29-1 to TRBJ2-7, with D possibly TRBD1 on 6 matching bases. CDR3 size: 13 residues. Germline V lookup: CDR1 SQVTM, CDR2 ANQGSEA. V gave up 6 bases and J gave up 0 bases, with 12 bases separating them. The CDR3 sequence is CSVRTASSYEQYF. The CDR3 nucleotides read TGCAGCGTCCGGACAGCGAGCTCCTACGAGCAGTACTTC.

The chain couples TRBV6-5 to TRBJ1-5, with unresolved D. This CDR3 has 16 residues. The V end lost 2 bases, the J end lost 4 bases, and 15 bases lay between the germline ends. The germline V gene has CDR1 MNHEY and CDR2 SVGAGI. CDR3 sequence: CASSYPMRQNNQPQHF. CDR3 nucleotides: TGTGCCAGCAGTTACCCAATGCGGCAGAATAATCAGCCCCAGCATTTT.

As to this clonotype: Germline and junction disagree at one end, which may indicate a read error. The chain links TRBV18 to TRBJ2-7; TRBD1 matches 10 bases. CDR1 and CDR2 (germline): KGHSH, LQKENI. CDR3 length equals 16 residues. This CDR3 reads CASSPFPGQGPYEQYF. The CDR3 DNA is TGTGCCAGCTCACCGTTCCCGGGACAGGGGCCCTATGAGCAGTACTTC. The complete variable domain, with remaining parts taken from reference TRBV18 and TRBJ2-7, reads NAGVMQNPRHLVRRRGQEARLRCSPMKGHSHVYWYRQLPEEGLKFMVYLQKENIIDESGMPKERFSAEFPKEGPSILRIQQVVRGDSAAYFCASSPFPGQGPYEQYFGPGTRLTVT.

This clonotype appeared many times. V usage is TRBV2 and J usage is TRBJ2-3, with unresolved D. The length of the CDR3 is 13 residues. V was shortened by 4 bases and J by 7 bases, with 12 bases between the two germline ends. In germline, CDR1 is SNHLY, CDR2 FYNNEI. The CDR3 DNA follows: TGTGCCAGCAGTGGTTTCCAGGTTCATACGCAGTATTTT. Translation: CASSGFQVHTQYF.

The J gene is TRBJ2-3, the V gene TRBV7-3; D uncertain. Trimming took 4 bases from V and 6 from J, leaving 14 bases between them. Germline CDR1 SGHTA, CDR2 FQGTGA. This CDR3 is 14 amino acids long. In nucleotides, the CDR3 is TGTGCCAGCAGCTCACCCGGTTGGGGTGATACGCAGTATTTT. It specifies CASSSPGWGDTQYF. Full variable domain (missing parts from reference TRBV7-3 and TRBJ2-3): GAGVSQTPSNKVTEKGKYVELRCDPISGHTALYWYRQSLGQGPEFLIYFQGTGAADDSGLPNDRFFAVRPEGSVSTLKIQRTERGDSAVYLCASSSPGWGDTQYFGPGTRLTVL.

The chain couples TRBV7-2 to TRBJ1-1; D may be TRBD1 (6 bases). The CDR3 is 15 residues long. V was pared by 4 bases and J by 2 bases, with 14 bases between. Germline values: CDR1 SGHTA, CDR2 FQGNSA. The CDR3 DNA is TGTGCCAGCAGCTCCCCCCGGGGGCAAAACACTGAAGCTTTCTTT. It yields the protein CASSSPRGQNTEAFF.

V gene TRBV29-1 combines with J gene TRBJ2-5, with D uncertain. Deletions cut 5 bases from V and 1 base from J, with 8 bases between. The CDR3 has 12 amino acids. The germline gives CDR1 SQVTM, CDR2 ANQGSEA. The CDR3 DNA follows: TGCAGCGTTCGGAAGGTCCAAGAGACCCAGTACTTC. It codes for CSVRKVQETQYF. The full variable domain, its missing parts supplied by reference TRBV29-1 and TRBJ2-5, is SAVISQKPSRDICQRGTSLTIQCQVDSQVTMMFWYRQQPGQSLTLIATANQGSEATYESGFVIDKFPISRPNLTFSTLTVSNMSPEDSSIYLCSVRKVQETQYFGPGTRLLVL.

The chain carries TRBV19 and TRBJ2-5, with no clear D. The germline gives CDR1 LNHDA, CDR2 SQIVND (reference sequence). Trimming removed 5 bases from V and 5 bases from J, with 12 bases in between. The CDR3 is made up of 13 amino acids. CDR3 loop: CASSLKLLETQYF. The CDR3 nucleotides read TGTGCCAGTAGTTTGAAACTCCTGGAGACCCAGTACTTC.

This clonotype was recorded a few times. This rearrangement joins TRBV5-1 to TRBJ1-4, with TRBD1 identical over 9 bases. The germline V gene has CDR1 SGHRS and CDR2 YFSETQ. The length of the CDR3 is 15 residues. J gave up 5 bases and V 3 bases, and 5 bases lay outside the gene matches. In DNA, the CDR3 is TGCGCCAGCAGCTCCGGGGGACAGGGCAATGAAAAACTGTTTTTT. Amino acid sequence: CASSSGGQGNEKLFF. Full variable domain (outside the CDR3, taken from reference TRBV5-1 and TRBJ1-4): KAGVTQTPRYLIKTRGQQVTLSCSPISGHRSVSWYQQTPGQGLQFLFEYFSETQRNKGNFPGRFSGRQFSNSRSEMNVSTLELGDSALYLCASSSGGQGNEKLFFGSGTQLSVL.